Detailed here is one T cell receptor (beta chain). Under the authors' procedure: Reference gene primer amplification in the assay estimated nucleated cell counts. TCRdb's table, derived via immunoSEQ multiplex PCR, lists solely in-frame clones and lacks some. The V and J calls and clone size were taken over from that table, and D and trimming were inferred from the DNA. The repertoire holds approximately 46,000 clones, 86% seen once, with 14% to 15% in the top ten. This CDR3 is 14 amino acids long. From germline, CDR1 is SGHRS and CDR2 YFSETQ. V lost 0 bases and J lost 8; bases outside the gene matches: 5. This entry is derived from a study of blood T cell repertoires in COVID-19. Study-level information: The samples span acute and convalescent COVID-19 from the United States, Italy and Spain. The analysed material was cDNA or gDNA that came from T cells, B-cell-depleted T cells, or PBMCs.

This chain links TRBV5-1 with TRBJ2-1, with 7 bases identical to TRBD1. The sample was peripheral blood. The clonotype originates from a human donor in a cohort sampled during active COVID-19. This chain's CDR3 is CASSLGQGFDEQFF. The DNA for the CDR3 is TGCGCCAGCAGCTTGGGACAGGGCTTCGATGAGCAGTTCTTC.